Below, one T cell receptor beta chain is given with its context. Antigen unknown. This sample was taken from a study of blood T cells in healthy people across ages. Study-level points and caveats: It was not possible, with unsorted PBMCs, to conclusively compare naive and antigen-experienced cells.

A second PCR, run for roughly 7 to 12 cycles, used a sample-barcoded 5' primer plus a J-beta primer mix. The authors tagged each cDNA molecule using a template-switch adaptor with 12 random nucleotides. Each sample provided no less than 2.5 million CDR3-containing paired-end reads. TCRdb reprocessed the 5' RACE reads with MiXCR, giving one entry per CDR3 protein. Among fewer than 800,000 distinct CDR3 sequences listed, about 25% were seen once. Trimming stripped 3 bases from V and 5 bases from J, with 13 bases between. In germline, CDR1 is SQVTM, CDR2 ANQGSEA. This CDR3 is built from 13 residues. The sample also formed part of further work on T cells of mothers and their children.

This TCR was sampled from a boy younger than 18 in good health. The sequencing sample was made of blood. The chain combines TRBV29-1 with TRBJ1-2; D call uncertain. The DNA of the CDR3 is TGCAGCGTTGATTCCGGGCTCACTTATGGCTACACCTTC. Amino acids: CSVDSGLTYGYTF.